This TCR beta chain was recorded in a study of blood T cell repertoires in COVID-19. Study context: From the United States, Italy and Spain came samples of acute and convalescent COVID-19. PBMCs, B-cell-depleted T cells, or T cells were the source of the cDNA or gDNA that made up the material.

Germline CDR1 is SGHTA and CDR2 is FQGTGA. The CDR3 consists of 15 residues. V was shortened by 5 bases and J by 1 base, with 15 bases between the two germline ends. In the study's own analysis: Scientists estimated how many nucleated cells there were by amplifying reference gene primers. TCRdb keeps only in-frame clones here, not all; method: immunoSEQ multiplex PCR. Clone size and V and J calls were adopted from that table, with D and trimming inferred from the DNA. The sample shows 200,000 or so clones, approximately 84% of them seen only once. The sequencing input was peripheral blood. V is TRBV7-3 and J is TRBJ2-7; tentative D call: TRBD2 (6 bases). The sequence came from a human donor with acute or convalescent COVID-19. The donor label of this sample is uncertain. CDR3 amino acids: CASSDRDSISYEQYF. Written as DNA, the CDR3 is TGTGCCAGCAGCGACCGGGACTCCATTTCCTACGAGCAGTACTTC.